Presented here are 7 T cell receptor beta chains from one specimen sequenced in a study of T-cell reconstitution after alpha-beta-depleted transplantation in children. Unique molecular identifiers were built into the TCRbeta library. Using its own MiXCR run on the PCR reads, TCRdb lists one record per CDR3 protein. Among about 400,000 distinct CDR3 sequences listed, about a fifth were seen once. The sequences come from PBMCs from the stem cell graft donor, collected from the stem cell graft. These receptors were collected from a human donor who donated a stem cell graft to a child with acute myeloid leukemia.

The chain joins TRBV27 to TRBJ1-2; TRBD1 is a possible D gene (5 bases). V was cut by 7 bases and J by 3 bases, with 12 bases left in between. Germline V lookup: CDR1 MNHEY, CDR2 SMNVEV (reference sequence). This CDR3 comprises 13 residues. The DNA of the CDR3 is TGTGCCAGCATAACAGGACGCCACTATGGCTACACCTTC. Translated, it gives CASITGRHYGYTF.

This chain links TRBV7-2 with TRBJ2-2; D not resolved. Trimming removed 5 bases from V and 6 bases from J, with 13 bases in between. The V gene's germline CDR1 is SGHTA and CDR2 FQGNSA. The CDR3 is 14 amino acids. The CDR3 sequence: CASSVGFAAGELFF. CDR3 DNA: TGTGCCAGCAGCGTTGGGTTTGCGGCCGGGGAGCTGTTTTTT.

This clonotype was seen repeatedly, ten times or more. The rearrangement uses TRBV20-1 and TRBJ2-7; 10 bases agree with TRBD2. Per the germline V gene, CDR1 is DFQATT and CDR2 is SNEGSKA (reference sequence). The CDR3 has 15 residues. Losses at the gene ends were 6 bases for V and 0 bases for J; bases not matched to a gene: 8. The DNA of the CDR3 is TGCAGTGCGAGCAGCTCTAGCGGGAGCTCCTACGAGCAGTACTTC. Protein: CSASSSSGSSYEQYF.

This clonotype was recorded only once. The chain recombines TRBV24-1 with TRBJ2-7, with 11 bases lining up with TRBD2. The CDR3 has 18 residues. V trimming: 2 bases; J trimming: 0 bases; junction bases outside the gene matches: 8. Germline V gives CDR1 KGHDR, CDR2 SFDVKD. The CDR3 loop reads CATSDSPSGRRSSYEQYF. CDR3 bases: TGTGCCACCAGTGATTCGCCTAGCGGGAGGCGGAGCTCCTACGAGCAGTACTTC.

This clonotype occurred a few times. The CDR3 nucleotides are TGCAGCGTTGAATGGCTAGCGGGAGGGATCTCCTACAATGAGCAGTTCTTC. It encodes CSVEWLAGGISYNEQFF. This chain links TRBV29-1 with TRBJ2-1, with TRBD2 matching over 12 bases. The CDR3 has 17 residues. CDR1 and CDR2 (germline): SQVTM, ANQGSEA. J was trimmed by 0 bases and V by 2 bases; bases with no gene match: 5.

This clonotype appeared many times. The V gene is TRBV20-1, the J gene TRBJ2-2; 8 bases map to TRBD1. CDR1 and CDR2 (germline): DFQATT, SNEGSKA (reference sequence). This CDR3 has 17 residues. V lost 3 bases and J lost 0; bases outside the gene matches: 9. The CDR3 DNA is TGCAGTGCTAGGGGAACGGGACAGGCTACGAACACCGGGGAGCTGTTTTTT. This sequence encodes CSARGTGQATNTGELFF.

This clonotype has ten or more counts. V and J are TRBV20-1 and TRBJ2-1; TRBD2 agrees at 10 bases. This CDR3 is 14 amino acids long. V trimming: 4 bases; J trimming: 7 bases; junction bases outside the gene matches: 7. The V gene's germline CDR1 is DFQATT and CDR2 SNEGSKA (reference sequence). In DNA form, the CDR3 reads TGCAGTGCTATAAGCGGGAGGGCCGTAAATGAGCAGTTCTTC. Its protein is CSAISGRAVNEQFF.